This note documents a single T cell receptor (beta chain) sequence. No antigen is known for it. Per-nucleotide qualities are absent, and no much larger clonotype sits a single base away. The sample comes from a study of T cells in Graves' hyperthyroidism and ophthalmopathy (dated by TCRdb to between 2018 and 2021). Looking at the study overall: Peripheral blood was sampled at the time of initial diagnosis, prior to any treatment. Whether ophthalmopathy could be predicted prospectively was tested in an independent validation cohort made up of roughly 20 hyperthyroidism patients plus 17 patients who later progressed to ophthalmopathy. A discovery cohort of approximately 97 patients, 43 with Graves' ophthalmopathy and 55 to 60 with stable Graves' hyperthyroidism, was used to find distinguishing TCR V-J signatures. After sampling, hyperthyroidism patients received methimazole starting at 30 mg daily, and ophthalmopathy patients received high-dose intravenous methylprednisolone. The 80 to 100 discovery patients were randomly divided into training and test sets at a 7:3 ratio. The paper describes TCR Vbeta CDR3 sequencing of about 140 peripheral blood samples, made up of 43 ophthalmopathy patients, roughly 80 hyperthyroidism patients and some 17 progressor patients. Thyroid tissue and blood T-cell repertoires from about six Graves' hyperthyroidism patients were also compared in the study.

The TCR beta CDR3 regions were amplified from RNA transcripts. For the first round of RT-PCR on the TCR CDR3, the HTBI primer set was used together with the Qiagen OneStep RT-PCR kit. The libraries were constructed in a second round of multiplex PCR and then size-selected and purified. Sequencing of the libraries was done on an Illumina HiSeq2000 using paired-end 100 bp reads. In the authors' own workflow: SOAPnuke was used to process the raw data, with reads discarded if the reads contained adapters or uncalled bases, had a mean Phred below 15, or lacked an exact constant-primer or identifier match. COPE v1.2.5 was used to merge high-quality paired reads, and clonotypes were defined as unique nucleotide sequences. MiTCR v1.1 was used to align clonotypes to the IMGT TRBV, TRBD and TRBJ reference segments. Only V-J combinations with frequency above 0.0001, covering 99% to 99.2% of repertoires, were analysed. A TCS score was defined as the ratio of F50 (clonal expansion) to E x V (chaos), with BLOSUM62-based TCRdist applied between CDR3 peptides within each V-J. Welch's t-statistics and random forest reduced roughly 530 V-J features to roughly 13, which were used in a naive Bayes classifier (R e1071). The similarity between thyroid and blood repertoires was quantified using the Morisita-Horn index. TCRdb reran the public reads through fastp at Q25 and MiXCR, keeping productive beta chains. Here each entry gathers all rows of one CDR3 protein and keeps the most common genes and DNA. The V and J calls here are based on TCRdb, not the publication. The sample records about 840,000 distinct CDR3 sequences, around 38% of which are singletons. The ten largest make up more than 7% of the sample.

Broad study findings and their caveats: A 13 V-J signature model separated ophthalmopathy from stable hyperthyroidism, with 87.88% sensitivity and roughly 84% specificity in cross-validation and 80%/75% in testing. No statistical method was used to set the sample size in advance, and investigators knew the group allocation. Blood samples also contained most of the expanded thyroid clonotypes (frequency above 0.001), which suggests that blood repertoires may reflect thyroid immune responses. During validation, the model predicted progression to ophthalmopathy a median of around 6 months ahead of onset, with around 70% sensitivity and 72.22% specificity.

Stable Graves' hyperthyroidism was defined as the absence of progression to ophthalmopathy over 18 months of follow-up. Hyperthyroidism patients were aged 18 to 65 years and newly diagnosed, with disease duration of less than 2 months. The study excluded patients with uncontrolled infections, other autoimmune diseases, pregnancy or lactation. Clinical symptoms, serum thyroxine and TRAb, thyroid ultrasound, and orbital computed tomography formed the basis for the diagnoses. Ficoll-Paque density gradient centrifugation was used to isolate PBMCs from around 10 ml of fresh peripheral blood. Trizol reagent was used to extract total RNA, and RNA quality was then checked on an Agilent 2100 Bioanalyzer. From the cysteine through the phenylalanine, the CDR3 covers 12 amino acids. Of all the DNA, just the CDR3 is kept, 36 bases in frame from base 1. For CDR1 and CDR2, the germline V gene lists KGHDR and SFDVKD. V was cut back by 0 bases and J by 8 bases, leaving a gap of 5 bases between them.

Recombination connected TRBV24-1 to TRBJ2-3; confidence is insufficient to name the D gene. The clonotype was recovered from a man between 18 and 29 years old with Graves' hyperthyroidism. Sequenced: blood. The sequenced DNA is TGTGCCACCAGTGATTTGAAGTCTACGCAGTATTTT. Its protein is CATSDLKSTQYF.